This T cell receptor beta chain was sequenced in a study of blood T cells in healthy people across ages. The germline V gene encodes CDR1 DFQATT and CDR2 SNEGSKA (reference sequence). CDR3 length: 18 amino acids. V was pared by 1 base and J by 5 bases, with 18 bases of the junction left unmatched. Alongside a J-beta primer mix, a sample-barcoded 5' primer served in a second PCR lasting roughly 7 to 12 cycles. A single record per CDR3 protein comes from TCRdb applying MiXCR to the 5' RACE reads. There are some 1 million distinct CDR3 sequences in the sample; 40% to 45% occur only once, and about 19% lies in the top ten.

Material: blood. V and J are TRBV20-1 and TRBJ2-5, with 8 bases that match TRBD2. This receptor was obtained from a woman aged 55-75 years in good health. As DNA, the CDR3 is TGCAGTGCTAGAGGGTTCCTAGCGGGTAGAGGGGGTGCGGAGACCCAGTACTTC. Amino acid sequence: CSARGFLAGRGGAETQYF.